The 20 T cell receptor beta chains reported below all come from one sample, sequenced in a study of CD8 T cells in ankylosing spondylitis. Overall study results and limits: For ankylosing spondylitis blood, a TCR beta motif of seven to nine highly homologous variants appeared characteristic.

Antigens for these TCRs are unknown. MiXCR was run by TCRdb on the 5' RACE reads, yielding one entry per CDR3 protein. The sample carries hundreds of thousands of distinct CDR3 sequences, about 10% recorded once. The sample comprised blood, either unsorted or a sorted T cell fraction (not recorded which). The receptors were sampled from a male donor with ankylosing spondylitis.

The V and J genes are TRBV5-1 and TRBJ1-1, with TRBD1 identical over 10 bases. This CDR3 is 16 amino acids long. Germline CDR1 is SGHRS and CDR2 is YFSETQ. J was trimmed by 1 base and V by 1 base; bases with no gene match: 4. In DNA form, the CDR3 reads TGCGCCAGCAGCTTGATGGGACAGGGGAGGAACACTGAAGCTTTCTTT. Translated: CASSLMGQGRNTEAFF.

J is TRBJ2-1 and V is TRBV4-3; no clear D. This CDR3 contains 14 residues. The V gene's germline CDR1 is LGHNA and CDR2 YSLEER. V lost 3 bases to trimming and J lost 4 bases, with 10 bases between them. CDR3 amino acids: CASSQLIPYNEQFF. The CDR3 nucleotides read TGCGCCAGCAGCCAGCTCATACCATACAATGAGCAGTTCTTC.

Many counts were recorded for this clonotype. The V call is TRBV6-5, the J call TRBJ2-1; D ambiguous. The ends were cut back, 2 bases at V and 6 bases at J, with 11 bases in the middle. CDR3 length: 14 residues. CDR1 and CDR2 from the germline V gene are MNHEY and SVGAGI. The CDR3 bases are TGTGCCAGCAGTTACCTCGGCGATAGCAATGAGCAGTTCTTC. As protein: CASSYLGDSNEQFF.

This clonotype was counted between two and nine times. This chain's CDR3 is CAISGGTGGRTNEKLFF. For the CDR3, the DNA is TGTGCCATTTCCGGAGGGACAGGGGGACGAACTAATGAAAAACTGTTTTTT. The rearrangement joins TRBV10-3 to TRBJ1-4; TRBD1 matches at 11 bases. This CDR3 comprises 17 residues. The J segment lost 1 base and the V segment lost 9 bases, leaving 10 bases of the junction unmatched. Per the germline V gene, CDR1 is ENHRY and CDR2 is SYGVKD.

This chain joins TRBV29-1 and TRBJ2-1; tentative D call: TRBD2 (6 bases). With 7 bases removed from V and 2 bases from J, the gap between germline ends came to 12 bases. Germline values: CDR1 SQVTM, CDR2 ANQGSEA. The CDR3 has 13 residues. This CDR3 reads CSAVADTYNEQFF. The CDR3, as DNA: TGCAGCGCCGTAGCGGACACCTACAATGAGCAGTTCTTC.

This clonotype was recorded a few times. The gene calls are TRBV20-1 and TRBJ2-3; D ambiguous. This CDR3 comprises 13 residues. Trimming removed 4 bases at V and 2 bases at J, with 10 bases between. Germline CDR1 DFQATT, CDR2 SNEGSKA (reference sequence). CDR3 residues: CSAMRSLTDTQYF. CDR3 sequence (DNA): TGCAGTGCTATGAGGAGCCTCACAGATACGCAGTATTTT.

This clonotype was seen ten or more times. V gene TRBV7-2 combines with J gene TRBJ1-2, with a possible D match to TRBD1 (5 bases). V was trimmed by 1 base and J by 5 bases, leaving 11 bases between them. Germline V lookup: CDR1 SGHTA, CDR2 FQGNSA. The CDR3 length is 14 residues. The DNA of the CDR3 is TGTGCCAGCAGCTTAGGTTCCAGGGTTTATGGCTACACCTTC. Translating gives CASSLGSRVYGYTF.

The chain employs TRBV7-9 and TRBJ2-3; 8 bases map to TRBD2. The CDR3 has 15 amino acids. Looked up from germline, CDR1 is SEHNR and CDR2 is FQNEAQ (reference sequence). The J segment lost 2 bases and the V segment lost 5 bases, leaving 6 bases of the junction unmatched. Here the CDR3 reads CASSPSAGVTDTQYF. CDR3 coding DNA: TGTGCCAGCAGCCCATCAGCGGGGGTCACAGATACGCAGTATTTT.

This clonotype was counted only a few times. The V and J genes are TRBV2 and TRBJ2-2; 8 nucleotides match TRBD1. J was trimmed by 3 bases and V by 6 bases; bases with no gene match: 6. CDR3 size: 15 residues. Germline CDR1 is SNHLY and CDR2 is FYNNEI. CDR3 bases: TGTGCCAGCAGGATGAGGACAGGGTACACCGGGGAGCTGTTTTTT. Its protein product is CASRMRTGYTGELFF. The entire variable domain, with the rest obtained from reference TRBV2 and TRBJ2-2, is as follows: EPEVTQTPSHQVTQMGQEVILRCVPISNHLYFYWYRQILGQKVEFLVSFYNNEISEKSEIFDDQFSVERPDGSNFTLKIRSTKLEDSAMYFCASRMRTGYTGELFFGEGSRLTVL.

This clonotype occurred a few times. This rearrangement joins TRBV20-1 to TRBJ2-7; TRBD2 aligns across 7 bases. The trim removed 6 bases at V and 1 base at J, leaving 9 bases unmatched. The length of the CDR3 is 14 residues. The germline gives CDR1 DFQATT, CDR2 SNEGSKA (reference sequence). Written as DNA, the CDR3 is TGCAGTGCGCTCCCCTCGCGGGGGTCCTACGAGCAGTACTTC. It codes for CSALPSRGSYEQYF.

This clonotype was counted ten times or more. J is TRBJ2-3 and V is TRBV7-9, with 8 bases aligning to TRBD1. The CDR3 contains 11 residues. Germline loops: CDR1 SEHNR, CDR2 FQNEAQ (reference sequence). The trim removed 5 bases at V and 14 bases at J, leaving 6 bases unmatched. The CDR3 region is CASSPGQGRYF. CDR3 bases: TGTGCCAGCAGCCCCGGACAGGGAAGGTATTTT. The whole variable domain, remainder taken from reference TRBV7-9 and TRBJ2-3, is DTGVSQNPRHKITKRGQNVTFRCDPISEHNRLYWYRQTLGQGPEFLTYFQNEAQLEKSRLLSDRFSAERPKGSFSTLEIQRTEQGDSAMYLCASSPGQGRYFGPGTRLTVL.

This clonotype was counted between two and nine times. The rearrangement joins TRBV29-1 to TRBJ2-7; D gene unclear. This CDR3 region has 12 residues. The germline V gene encodes CDR1 SQVTM and CDR2 ANQGSEA. The V end was cut by 5 bases, the J end by 0 bases, with 8 bases between. The CDR3 DNA is TGCAGCGTTCAATCTAGCTCCTACGAGCAGTACTTC. This sequence encodes CSVQSSSYEQYF.

This clonotype has a handful of counts. The chain is built from TRBV29-1 and TRBJ2-3, with TRBD1 as a possible D gene (6 bases). Germline CDR1 is SQVTM and CDR2 is ANQGSEA. The CDR3 has 13 residues. V lost 6 bases to trimming and J lost 0 bases, with 10 bases between them. The chain's CDR3 is CSVSRGSTDTQYF. The CDR3 bases are TGCAGCGTGTCCAGGGGTAGCACAGATACGCAGTATTTT.

A few counts support this clonotype. The chain employs TRBV7-2 and TRBJ1-5; 8 bases line up with TRBD1. Germline V gives CDR1 SGHTA, CDR2 FQGNSA. The CDR3 sequence is 14 residues long. With 5 bases clipped from V and 7 bases from J, the junction kept 7 bases outside the gene matches. For the CDR3, the DNA is TGTGCCAGCAGCGCCCGACAGGGGACACAGCCCCAGCATTTT. Translation gives CASSARQGTQPQHF.

In nucleotides, the CDR3 is TGTGCCAGCCTCGTACAGGGGGCGAGCACTTCACCCCTCCACTTT. Residues: CASLVQGASTSPLHF. The V gene is TRBV6-1, the J gene TRBJ1-6, with 9 bases matching TRBD1. The V and J ends lost 8 bases and 9 bases, in that order; junction bases with no gene match: 11. CDR3 length: 15 amino acids. The germline CDR1 and CDR2 sequences are MNHNS and SASEGT.

This rearrangement joins TRBV7-9 to TRBJ1-2; TRBD1 might be the D (5 bases). The germline gives CDR1 SEHNR, CDR2 FQNEAQ (reference sequence). The CDR3 length is 14 residues. The germline V and J ends were trimmed by 1 base and 8 bases, with 14 bases remaining between them. CDR3 DNA sequence: TGTGCCAGCAGCTTAGGAGGCAGGGAGGGAGGCTACACCTTC. Residues: CASSLGGREGGYTF.

This rearrangement joins TRBV5-1 to TRBJ2-7; 9 nucleotides align to TRBD1. The V gene end was trimmed by 5 bases and the J gene end by 3 bases; junction bases not matched to a gene: 6. CDR1 and CDR2 (germline): SGHRS, YFSETQ. There are 14 residues in the CDR3. The CDR3 nucleotides read TGCGCCAGCAGTTCATCGACAGGGGGCTACGAGCAGTACTTC. Encoded protein: CASSSSTGGYEQYF.

This clonotype was detected a few times. This chain uses TRBV12-3 or TRBV12-4 with TRBJ2-7; TRBD2 matches 12 bases. The CDR3 is made up of 14 amino acids. V lost 7 bases and J lost 3; bases outside the gene matches: 4. The CDR3 reads CASTRTSGNYEQYF. CDR3 in DNA: TGTGCCAGCACCAGGACTAGCGGGAACTACGAGCAGTACTTC.

This clonotype was seen only a few times. The chain joins TRBV7-2 to TRBJ2-1; D not certain. Germline V gene sequence: CDR1 SGHTA, CDR2 FQGNSA. V dropped 0 bases and J dropped 1 base, with 7 bases sitting between them. This CDR3 has 15 residues. This chain's CDR3 is CASSLAFGSYNEQFF. CDR3 DNA: TGTGCCAGCAGCTTAGCGTTTGGTTCCTACAATGAGCAGTTCTTC.

In this sample, this clonotype turned up a few times. The V gene is TRBV7-2, the J gene TRBJ1-5; no definite D call. Germline lookup yields CDR1 SGHTA and CDR2 FQGNSA. The CDR3 runs 14 residues. Trimming stripped 2 bases from V and 3 bases from J, with 8 bases between. The CDR3 nucleotides are TGTGCCAGCAGCTTACTTGGCCCCAATCAGCCCCAGCATTTT. This codes for CASSLLGPNQPQHF.